This is a list of T cell receptor beta chains from one sample in a study of graft-versus-host responses after intestinal transplantation. Some clones are missing from TCRdb's copy, which holds only in-frame ones; the method was immunoSEQ multiplex PCR. The table shows some 100,000 clones, with about 89% occurring only once. Their antigens remain unidentified. The source was unstimulated CD8+ T cells sorted from spleen or lymph node cells, collected before intestinal transplant. The receptors come from a human donor who received an intestinal transplant. Both conserved end residues are trimmed from each CDR3.

v_call,cdr3_aa
TRBV9,ASSHDIADSYNEQF
TRBV14,ASSQGVSGLAGPSQTDTQY
TRBV10-2,ASTRTVSASNEQF
TRBV10-2,ASSVFPGDNQPQH
TRBV6-5,ASSYGAGDGNTIY
TRBV5-4,ASSLSGNSYEQY
TRBV4-1,ASSQVVSETQY
TRBV4-1,ASSQDGITLQVPWNGYT
TRBV29-1,SVEDEFWDTQY
TRBV9,ASSVVRGGNQPQH
TRBV19,ASSPGESLYGYT
TRBV9,ASSGRRSGANVLT
TRBV15,ATSIVLTIRNNYGYT
TRBV5-1,ASSLGDRGSTDTQY
TRBV11-2,ASSSPDNGGTYEQY
TRBV11-2,ASSLVGGTEAF
TRBV7-9,ASSLWGYEQY
TRBV27,ASSPVQDGYGYT
TRBV7-9,ASSLEEDSPNYGYT
TRBV6-5,ASSAWDTEAF
TRBV13,ASSPYLDRAVETQY
TRBV29-1,SVEEGWSTEKLF
TRBV6-4,ASSDSTGGQETQY
TRBV7-2,ASSTRPIARQY
TRBV5-4,ASSGQREGIYEQF
TRBV4-1,ASSPDSGYEQY
TRBV27,ASGEPGLAGDNEQF
TRBV19,ASFSWAANTEAF
TRBV4-2,ASSSRTAGVTEAF
TRBV9,ASSVGAGFGEQY
TRBV7-9,ASSLFPRPRGDGYT
TRBV5-1,ASSYPGTGEYGYT
TRBV27,ASSLSPGGSYGYT
TRBV5-6,ASSFPLDTQY
TRBV5-1,ASSFGARERETQY
TRBV30,AWTSGQGESTQY
TRBV7-9,ASSRKGTYEQY
TRBV11-3,ASSPWDREISNQPQH
TRBV19,ASSIWGPGEEDNEQF
TRBV5-1,ASSLEGGVYGYT
TRBV2,ASSRSNEQF
TRBV27,ASSETGDEQY
TRBV6-5,ASTEQGRTGNTIY
TRBV20-1,SASRDREAF
TRBV2,ASSDIPQGAGYEQY
TRBV4-1,ASSKGEPSSYEQY
TRBV27,ASRNRDYPYNEQF
TRBV6-9,ASSEFGFGYT
TRBV14,ASSNRQDYYEQY